These 24 T cell receptor beta chains share one sample of origin, sequenced in a study of T cells in Graves' hyperthyroidism and ophthalmopathy. Regions amplified from RNA transcripts were the TCR beta CDR3 regions. TCR CDR3 underwent first-round RT-PCR with the HTBI primer set. TCRdb itself ran the multiplex PCR reads through MiXCR, one entry per CDR3 protein. The sample yields 550,000 to 600,000 distinct CDR3 sequences, approximately 15% seen once. Source material: blood. The origin of the receptors is a woman aged 18-29 years with Graves' ophthalmopathy.

The V gene is TRBV6-1, the J gene TRBJ2-7; D might be TRBD2 (7 bases). Between the trimmed V and J ends, which lost 9 bases and 0 bases, there was a span of 27 bases. The CDR3 is 18 amino acids. Germline V gene lookup returns CDR1 MNHNS and CDR2 SASEGT. CDR3 DNA sequence: TGTGCCAGTTACTACGCGCCAGTCGGGGGGCATAGCTCCTACGAGCAGTACTTC. As protein: CASYYAPVGGHSSYEQYF.

This chain uses TRBV4-1 with TRBJ1-5; 7 bases align to TRBD1. Looked up from germline, CDR1 is MGHRA and CDR2 is YSYEKL. V lost 4 bases to trimming and J lost 7 bases; unmatched junction nucleotides: 13. The CDR3 contains 16 residues. The CDR3: CASSPHLTGFEQPQHF. CDR3 coding DNA: TGCGCCAGCAGCCCGCACTTGACAGGGTTCGAACAGCCCCAGCATTTT.

This clonotype was counted at least ten times. The CDR3 DNA reads TGTGCCTGGAGCGCGGGACAGGGGGTGGATGGCTACACCTTC. This translates into CAWSAGQGVDGYTF. The chain links TRBV30 to TRBJ1-2; 11 bases fit TRBD1. The germline gives CDR1 GTSNPN, CDR2 SVGIG (reference sequence). The CDR3 is 14 residues long. Unmatched junction bases numbered 6, after V lost 3 bases and J lost 6 bases.

Many counts were recorded for this clonotype. In nucleotides, the CDR3 is TGTGCCTGGAGCTCAAGGGTGGCCGGGGAGCTGTTTTTT. Its protein is CAWSSRVAGELFF. The rearrangement joins TRBV30 to TRBJ2-2; D is unclear. Germline CDR1 GTSNPN, CDR2 SVGIG (reference sequence). The CDR3 covers 13 residues. The V and J ends lost 3 bases and 6 bases respectively, with 11 bases between them.

This clonotype was observed at least ten times. The chain carries TRBV20-1 and TRBJ2-1; D unclear. Germline assignment: CDR1 DFQATT and CDR2 SNEGSKA (reference sequence). The CDR3 extends over 18 amino acids. Trimming shortened V by 3 bases and J by 0 bases, and 21 bases separated the two germline ends. The CDR3, as DNA: TGCAGTGCTAGGGGCCCATCGAGCTTGGAGAGCTCCTACAATGAGCAGTTCTTC. Translating it yields CSARGPSSLESSYNEQFF.

The chain is built from TRBV6-9 and TRBJ2-7, with D possibly TRBD1 on 5 matching bases. The germline V gene encodes CDR1 MNHGY and CDR2 SVAAGI. The germline V and J ends were trimmed by 0 bases and 4 bases, with 10 bases remaining between them. CDR3 size: 14 residues. CDR3 coding DNA: TGTGCCAGCAGTTATTCGGCCAGGGATTACGAGCAGTACTTC. Translated: CASSYSARDYEQYF.

This clonotype has a handful of counts. The chain has TRBV12-3 or TRBV12-4 and TRBJ1-2; a possible D gene is TRBD1 (6 bases). The CDR3 runs to 12 residues. V was clipped by 6 bases and J by 5 bases, with 10 bases between them. The CDR3 DNA sequence: TGTGCCAGCAGCGGACAGTTATATGGCTACACCTTC. It encodes CASSGQLYGYTF.

This clonotype was seen many times. The CDR3 DNA is TGTGCCAGCAGCTCCTACCGTCTGGTGTACCAAGAGACCCAGTACTTC. Residues: CASSSYRLVYQETQYF. The gene calls are TRBV7-2 and TRBJ2-5; no definite D call. Germline V gene lookup returns CDR1 SGHTA and CDR2 FQGNSA. There are 16 residues in the CDR3. Trimming removed 4 bases from V and 0 bases from J, with 15 bases in between.

This clonotype occurred a few times. The chain uses TRBV4-2 and TRBJ2-3; possibly TRBD2 for D (6 bases). Germline V gene data show CDR1 as LGHNA and CDR2 as YNFKEQ. There are 16 residues in the CDR3. V was trimmed by 1 base and J by 2 bases, leaving 13 bases between them. DNA of the CDR3: TGTGCCAGCAGCCAAGCGCGGGACTTTCTCACAGATACGCAGTATTTT. Residues: CASSQARDFLTDTQYF.

This chain uses TRBV3-1 with TRBJ2-1; D perhaps matches TRBD2 (5 bases). Trimming pared 1 base from V and 3 bases from J, leaving 10 bases between. This CDR3 contains 15 residues. The germline CDR1 and CDR2 sequences are LGHDT and YNNKEL (reference sequence). The CDR3 DNA follows: TGTGCCAGCAGCCAAGCCGTGGAGGTCTACAATGAGCAGTTCTTC. Residues: CASSQAVEVYNEQFF.

The table lists this clonotype with a few counts. This chain joins TRBV20-1 and TRBJ1-6; 8 nucleotides match TRBD1. The length of the CDR3 is 17 residues. J was trimmed by 4 bases and V by 0 bases; bases with no gene match: 8. Germline V gene data show CDR1 as DFQATT and CDR2 as SNEGSKA (reference sequence). CDR3 protein: CSARDLAGGSYNSPLHF. For the CDR3, the DNA is TGCAGTGCTAGAGATTTGGCAGGGGGCTCTTATAATTCACCCCTCCACTTT.

This clonotype was counted many times. The chain is built from TRBV24-1 and TRBJ1-1, with 9 bases that match TRBD1. This CDR3 contains 17 residues. CDR1 and CDR2 (germline): KGHDR, SFDVKD. V lost 4 bases and J lost 1; bases outside the gene matches: 9. The CDR3 DNA reads TGTGCCACCAGTGACAACCCTTCGGGACAGGGGAACACTGAAGCTTTCTTT. It yields the protein CATSDNPSGQGNTEAFF.

This clonotype occurred many times. The chain carries TRBV7-9 and TRBJ2-5, with D perhaps matching TRBD1 (7 bases). Looked up from germline, CDR1 is SEHNR and CDR2 is FQNEAQ (reference sequence). The CDR3 has 15 residues. The V gene lost 0 bases and the J gene lost 5 bases, with 13 bases spanning the gap. The DNA for the CDR3 is TGTGCCAGCAGCTTAGCGCTTGCGGGACAGGAGACCCAGTACTTC. This sequence encodes CASSLALAGQETQYF. The complete variable domain, with remaining parts taken from reference TRBV7-9 and TRBJ2-5, reads DTGVSQNPRHKITKRGQNVTFRCDPISEHNRLYWYRQTLGQGPEFLTYFQNEAQLEKSRLLSDRFSAERPKGSFSTLEIQRTEQGDSAMYLCASSLALAGQETQYFGPGTRLLVL.

With respect to this clonotype: At one end, the junction sequence differs from germline, possibly due to a read error. The rearrangement links TRBV13 to TRBJ1-6, with TRBD1 as a possible D gene (6 bases). This CDR3 has 17 residues. CDR1 PRHDT and CDR2 FYEKMQ come from the germline V gene (reference sequence). In nucleotides, the CDR3 is TGTGCCAGCAGCGTAGGTCCAGATACGGGGGCTGGTTCACCCCTCCACTTT. As protein: CASSVGPDTGAGSPLHF.

This clonotype was recorded many times. This rearrangement joins TRBV7-9 to TRBJ1-1; a possible D gene is TRBD1 (5 bases). The CDR3 spans 16 residues. Trimming took 6 bases from V and 1 from J, leaving 18 bases between them. From germline, CDR1 is SEHNR and CDR2 FQNEAQ (reference sequence). This CDR3 reads CASRTPPQGRNTEAFF. CDR3 DNA: TGTGCCAGCAGAACCCCTCCCCAGGGCAGGAACACTGAAGCTTTCTTT.

The chain uses TRBV20-1 and TRBJ1-1, with 7 nucleotides matching TRBD1. Germline loops: CDR1 DFQATT, CDR2 SNEGSKA (reference sequence). Trimming cost V 6 bases and J 7 bases; bases outside gene matches: 17. The CDR3 is 15 residues long. The CDR3 loop is CSAPLPSGQSNEAFF. CDR3 DNA sequence: TGCAGTGCCCCGCTCCCATCGGGACAGTCTAATGAAGCTTTCTTT.

Only a few counts were recorded for this clonotype. The chain links TRBV19 to TRBJ1-5; D gene unclear. The V gene lost 1 base and the J gene lost 4 bases, with 14 bases spanning the gap. This CDR3 is 16 amino acids long. The germline V gene encodes CDR1 LNHDA and CDR2 SQIVND (reference sequence). CDR3 protein: CASSIGPKQRNQPQHF. In nucleotides, the CDR3 is TGTGCCAGTAGTATAGGGCCCAAGCAAAGGAATCAGCCCCAGCATTTT. The complete variable domain, with remaining parts taken from reference TRBV19 and TRBJ1-5, reads DGGITQSPKYLFRKEGQNVTLSCEQNLNHDAMYWYRQDPGQGLRLIYYSQIVNDFQKGDIAEGYSVSREKKESFPLTVTSAQKNPTAFYLCASSIGPKQRNQPQHFGDGTRLSIL.

This clonotype was detected only a few times. V is TRBV3-1 and J is TRBJ2-5, with D perhaps matching TRBD1 or TRBD2 (6 bases each). The germline V gene encodes CDR1 LGHDT and CDR2 YNNKEL (reference sequence). V was pared by 7 bases and J by 4 bases, with 13 bases between. The CDR3 loop spans 13 amino acids. CDR3 amino acids: CASNQQGGETQYF. The CDR3 nucleotides read TGTGCCAGCAATCAACAGGGAGGAGAGACCCAGTACTTC.

The chain combines TRBV20-1 with TRBJ2-1; the match to TRBD2 covers 15 bases. Losses at the gene ends were 1 base for V and 0 bases for J; bases not matched to a gene: 10. This CDR3 spans 20 amino acids. Germline values: CDR1 DFQATT, CDR2 SNEGSKA (reference sequence). The CDR3: CSARAAGLAGGQLSYNEQFF. The CDR3 DNA reads as TGCAGTGCTAGAGCCGCGGGACTAGCGGGAGGACAACTCTCCTACAATGAGCAGTTCTTC.

Ten or more counts support this clonotype. The chain is built from TRBV20-1 and TRBJ2-5; 13 nucleotides match TRBD2. V was pared by 5 bases and J by 5 bases, with 11 bases of the junction left unmatched. There are 16 residues in the CDR3. Looked up from germline, CDR1 is DFQATT and CDR2 is SNEGSKA (reference sequence). The CDR3 DNA is TGCAGTGCTGACAGGACTAGCGGGAGTTTCGATGAGACCCAGTACTTC. Translating gives CSADRTSGSFDETQYF.

About this clonotype itself: A single base separates this from a much larger clone, so it may be a read error. The chain is built from TRBV25-1 and TRBJ2-1; tentatively, D is TRBD2 (6 bases). CDR1 is MGHDK and CDR2 is SYGVNS in the germline V gene. CDR3 size: 15 residues. CDR3 region: CASSEPGSDYNGQFF. The DNA of the CDR3 is TGTGCCAGCAGTGAACCCGGGAGTGACTACAATGGGCAGTTCTTC.

This clonotype showed up just a few times. This rearrangement joins TRBV6-6 to TRBJ2-3; D is tentatively TRBD1 or TRBD2 (5 bases each). The CDR3 is 15 amino acids. The V gene's germline CDR1 is MNHNY and CDR2 SVGAGI (reference sequence). V lost 2 bases, J lost 1 base, and 10 bases lay in between. The DNA for the CDR3 is TGTGCCAGCAGTTACCGAGTGGGGGGCACAGATACGCAGTATTTT. Residues: CASSYRVGGTDTQYF.

At least ten counts were recorded for this clonotype. The V call is TRBV12-3 or TRBV12-4, the J call TRBJ1-1; D is possibly TRBD1 (5 bases). The CDR3 runs to 16 residues. The V end lost 1 base, the J end lost 8 bases, and 20 bases lay between the germline ends. The CDR3 loop is CASSLGDRRPSLEAFF. For the CDR3, the DNA is TGTGCCAGCAGTTTAGGAGACAGAAGACCGTCACTAGAAGCTTTCTTT.

This clonotype was counted a few times. The CDR3 is CASSLQFSYEQYF. CDR3 bases: TGTGCCAGCAGCTTACAATTTTCCTACGAGCAGTACTTC. The chain has TRBV11-2 and TRBJ2-7; the D is unclear. The CDR3 runs to 13 residues. Germline-derived CDR1 and CDR2 are SGHAT and FQNNGV. With 2 bases removed from V and 1 base from J, the gap between germline ends came to 6 bases.